Below, 8 T cell receptor beta chains from the same sample are listed, as sequenced in a study of regulatory T cells in long-lasting Graves disease. Construction of the TCR beta libraries employed iRepertoire HTBI primers in conjunction with Arm-PCR of CDR3 regions. From the multiplex PCR reads, TCRdb called clonotypes with MiXCR, one entry per CDR3 protein. The repertoire holds roughly 500,000 distinct CDR3 sequences, with around 13% as singletons. Time point described: newly diagnosed GD, antithyroid drugs for less than 3 months. Generation of the TCR library employed RNA extracted from PBMCs. This sample also appeared in a second study, on T cells in Graves' hyperthyroidism and ophthalmopathy.

The specimen comprised peripheral blood mononuclear cells (PBMCs), sampled at new diagnosis, from a patient treated with antithyroid drugs. Receptors originate from a woman between 25 and 40 years old with Graves disease.

Ten or more counts support this clonotype. The chain carries TRBV4-1 and TRBJ2-3, with unresolved D. V dropped 5 bases and J dropped 2 bases, with 11 bases sitting between them. The CDR3 covers 14 residues. Germline-derived CDR1 and CDR2 are MGHRA and YSYEKL. CDR3 coding DNA: TGCGCCAGCAGCGCCAGCAGGTTCACAGATACGCAGTATTTT. Its protein product is CASSASRFTDTQYF.

This clonotype was counted ten times or more. This sequence joins TRBV6-1 and TRBJ1-3; no definite D call. The V end was cut by 4 bases, the J end by 0 bases, with 10 bases between. The length of the CDR3 is 15 residues. Germline CDR1 MNHNS, CDR2 SASEGT. The CDR3 nucleotides read TGTGCCAGCAGTGCGCTCGCCCGCTCTGGAAACACCATATATTTT. Residues: CASSALARSGNTIYF.

The sample holds many counts of this clonotype. The rearrangement joins TRBV2 to TRBJ2-7, with D hard to call. This CDR3 has 11 amino acids. The V gene lost 4 bases and the J gene lost 5 bases, with 6 bases spanning the gap. CDR1 and CDR2 (germline): SNHLY, FYNNEI. The DNA of the CDR3 is TGTGCCAGCAGTGTCTTCAACGAGCAGTACTTC. Residues: CASSVFNEQYF.

This clonotype was seen a handful of times. The rearrangement joins TRBV5-1 to TRBJ2-2, with D hard to call. The CDR3 spans 13 residues. The V gene lost 0 bases and the J gene lost 6 bases, with 6 bases spanning the gap. Germline V gives CDR1 SGHRS, CDR2 YFSETQ. The CDR3 nucleotides read TGCGCCAGCAGCTTGGGGTTTCCCGGGGAGCTGTTTTTT. Protein product: CASSLGFPGELFF.

This clonotype occurred many times. The genes are TRBV28 and TRBJ1-1, with D possibly being TRBD1 (6 bases). V was shortened by 4 bases and J by 2 bases, with 14 bases between the two germline ends. In germline, CDR1 is MDHEN, CDR2 SYDVKM. This CDR3 has 15 amino acids. CDR3 nucleotide sequence: TGTGCCAGCAGTTGGCCAGGGGAGGAAAACACTGAAGCTTTCTTT. This translates into CASSWPGEENTEAFF.

This clonotype was found a few times. In this CDR3 the conserved last residue, phenylalanine or tryptophan, is missing, so a read error is likely. V is TRBV7-2 and J is TRBJ2-4; tentatively, D is TRBD2 (6 bases). V shed 5 bases and J shed 1 base, with 9 bases lying between them. Looked up from germline, CDR1 is SGHTA and CDR2 is FQGNSA. The CDR3 sequence is 14 residues long. The chain's CDR3 is CASSAAGAKNIQYL. CDR3 sequence (DNA): TGTGCCAGCAGCGCCGCGGGGGCCAAAAACATTCAGTACCTC.

In its sample, this clonotype was seen many times. V and J are TRBV20-1 and TRBJ1-1; D perhaps matches TRBD1 (6 bases). The CDR3 runs 13 residues. Germline V lookup: CDR1 DFQATT, CDR2 SNEGSKA (reference sequence). V was shortened by 0 bases and J by 4 bases, with 9 bases between the two germline ends. CDR3: CSARDHRATEAFF. The CDR3 coding sequence is TGCAGTGCTAGAGATCACAGGGCCACTGAAGCTTTCTTT.

This clonotype was seen a few times. This chain uses TRBV7-2 with TRBJ1-3; 7 positions match TRBD1. The CDR3 extends over 15 amino acids. V lost 6 bases, J lost 2 bases, and 7 bases stayed unmatched. Germline lookup yields CDR1 SGHTA and CDR2 FQGNSA. CDR3 in amino acids: CASSPTQGAGNTIYF. The CDR3 region has the DNA TGTGCCAGCAGTCCAACTCAGGGGGCTGGAAACACCATATATTTT.